Listed below are T cell receptor beta chains from one sample, sequenced in a study of Ad26.COV2.S vaccination and SARS-CoV-2 variants. The method was immunoSEQ multiplex PCR; TCRdb's version includes in-frame clones alone and lacks a portion of them. The sample includes roughly 400,000 clones, 92% seen only once; the top ten take 1.5% to 2%. The material was peripheral blood, obtained in a trial of Ad26.COV2.S vaccine versus placebo. These receptors all stem from a person aged 18-60 years who received the Ad26.COV2.S COVID-19 vaccine or a placebo. Each CDR3 is given with its conserved first and last residue. D genes are given only for firm matches. Clone size is not always given. Where it is, it says once, few, many or a class for expanded clones.

clone size,V gene,D gene,J gene,CDR3 protein,CDR3 DNA
NA,TRBV19,TRBD1,TRBJ2-3,CASSIPDRGLQDTQYF,TGTGCCAGTAGTATTCCGGACAGGGGGCTTCAAGATACGCAGTATTTT
NA,TRBV21-1,NA,TRBJ2-5,CASSTKDSQETQYF,TGTGCCAGCAGCACAAAGGACAGTCAAGAGACCCAGTACTTC
once,TRBV6-1,NA,TRBJ2-4,CASSETYIQYF,TGTGCCAGCAGTGAAACGTACATTCAGTACTTC
NA,TRBV3-1/TRBV3-2,NA,TRBJ1-4,CASSQGPRVGSNEKLFF,TGTGCCAGCAGCCAAGGTCCGCGGGTCGGAAGTAATGAAAAACTGTTTTTT
NA,TRBV4-3,NA,TRBJ2-1,CASSQEGLSYNEQFF,TGCGCCAGCAGCCAAGAAGGACTATCATACAATGAGCAGTTCTTC
NA,TRBV7-8,TRBD1,TRBJ1-4,CASSPEVGPRGANEKLFF,TGTGCCAGCAGCCCTGAGGTCGGGCCCAGGGGGGCTAATGAAAAACTGTTTTTT
NA,TRBV6-2/TRBV6-3,TRBD2,TRBJ2-5,CASSSDRTSGGEETQYF,TGTGCCAGCAGTTCGGATCGGACTAGCGGGGGGGAAGAGACCCAGTACTTC
NA,TRBV6-2/TRBV6-3,NA,TRBJ1-3,CASSYGSSGNGNTIYF,TGTGCCAGCAGTTATGGATCGTCGGGGAATGGAAACACCATATATTTT
NA,TRBV7-6,NA,TRBJ2-3,CASSFTPTSTDTQYF,TGTGCCAGCAGCTTCACGCCTACTAGCACAGATACGCAGTATTTT
NA,TRBV9,TRBD1,TRBJ2-3,CASSTGQSTDTQYF,TGTGCCAGCTCCACGGGACAGAGCACAGATACGCAGTATTTT
NA,TRBV6-5,TRBD1,TRBJ1-2,CASRFGQAGGGYTF,TGTGCCAGCAGGTTCGGACAGGCCGGCGGGGGCTACACCTTC
NA,TRBV30,TRBD1,TRBJ1-1,CAWSVRFLGQGEAFF,TGTGCCTGGAGTGTTAGATTTTTGGGACAGGGGGAAGCTTTCTTT
NA,TRBV20-1,NA,TRBJ2-1,CSANGGNEQFF,TGCAGTGCTAATGGGGGCAATGAGCAGTTCTTC
NA,TRBV6-5,NA,TRBJ2-1,CASSLRPDAYNEQFF,TGTGCCAGCAGTTTGAGGCCCGACGCCTACAATGAGCAGTTCTTC
NA,TRBV7-2,NA,TRBJ2-3,CASSLVTSSDTQYF,TGTGCCAGCAGCTTAGTCACCTCTTCAGATACGCAGTATTTT
NA,TRBV18,NA,TRBJ1-1,CASSAGGGNTEAFF,TGTGCCAGCTCAGCAGGCGGGGGAAACACTGAAGCTTTCTTT
NA,TRBV29-1,TRBD1,TRBJ2-3,CSVEGGQGGGTDTQYF,TGCAGCGTTGAGGGTGGACAGGGGGGTGGCACAGATACGCAGTATTTT
NA,TRBV21-1,NA,TRBJ1-4,CASSPRRGEATNEKLFF,TGTGCCAGCAGCCCCCGGAGGGGGGAGGCAACTAATGAAAAACTGTTTTTT
NA,TRBV10-3,NA,TRBJ2-5,CAISESVQVQETQYF,TGTGCCATCAGTGAGTCTGTCCAGGTCCAAGAGACCCAGTACTTC
NA,TRBV18,TRBD1,TRBJ1-4,CASSKTGGTATNEKLFF,TGTGCCAGCTCAAAAACAGGGGGAACTGCAACTAATGAAAAACTGTTTTTT
NA,TRBV7-2,NA,TRBJ1-2,CASSSAGTPSNYGYTF,TGTGCCAGCAGCTCCGCCGGGACACCCTCTAACTATGGCTACACCTTC
once,TRBV7-9,NA,TRBJ2-7,CASSSYYGGQQYF,TGTGCCAGCAGCTCTTATTATGGGGGCCAGCAGTACTTC
NA,TRBV18,NA,TRBJ2-3,CASSPIISQAYTDTQYF,TGTGCCAGCTCACCAATAATTTCGCAGGCATACACAGATACGCAGTATTTT
NA,TRBV7-9,NA,TRBJ1-4,CASSPGSGRWIF,TGTGCCAGCAGCCCCGGTTCGGGCAGGTGGATTTTT
NA,TRBV4-1,NA,TRBJ1-1,CASSQVDTNTEAFF,TGCGCCAGCAGCCAAGTGGACACGAACACTGAAGCTTTCTTT
NA,TRBV3-1/TRBV3-2,TRBD2,TRBJ2-4,CASSQKASLAGVFDIQYF,TGTGCCAGCAGCCAAAAAGCGTCGCTAGCGGGGGTATTCGACATTCAGTACTTC
NA,TRBV12-2,NA,TRBJ2-7,CASRLGRDRGLGAYEQYF,TGTGCAAGTCGCTTAGGGAGGGACAGGGGGTTGGGGGCCTACGAGCAGTACTTC
NA,TRBV15,TRBD2,TRBJ2-3,CATSRDKTSGSTDTQYF,TGTGCCACCAGCAGAGATAAAACTAGCGGGAGCACAGATACGCAGTATTTT
NA,TRBV12-2,NA,TRBJ2-1,CASRLARGVLYNEQFF,TGTGCAAGTCGCTTAGCCAGGGGTGTCCTTTACAATGAGCAGTTCTTC
NA,TRBV28,NA,TRBJ1-5,CASRRDLSNQPQHF,TGTGCCAGCAGGAGGGACCTTAGCAATCAGCCCCAGCATTTT
NA,TRBV4-3,TRBD2,TRBJ2-5,CASSQYGTSGVQETQYF,TGCGCCAGCAGCCAATACGGGACTAGCGGGGTCCAAGAGACCCAGTACTTC
NA,TRBV2,TRBD2,TRBJ2-7,CASSRGVLRGDTYEQYF,TGTGCCAGCAGCCGAGGGGTTTTGCGGGGGGACACCTACGAGCAGTACTTC
NA,TRBV4-3,NA,TRBJ2-1,CASSQGSPGGNEQFF,TGCGCCAGCAGCCAAGGAAGCCCGGGTGGGAATGAGCAGTTCTTC
NA,TRBV5-4,NA,TRBJ2-7,CASSLRTAHREQYF,TGTGCCAGCAGCTTACGGACAGCTCACCGCGAGCAGTACTTC
NA,TRBV4-3,TRBD2,TRBJ2-5,CASSVTRGGGGKTQYF,TGCGCCAGCAGCGTAACGAGGGGCGGGGGGGGCAAGACCCAGTACTTC
once,TRBV5-6,NA,TRBJ2-5,CASSLARRTETQYF,TGTGCCAGCAGCTTGGCTCGACGGACGGAGACCCAGTACTTC
NA,TRBV19,NA,TRBJ2-1,CASKWSDSYNEQFF,TGTGCCAGTAAGTGGTCGGACTCCTACAATGAGCAGTTCTTC
NA,TRBV29-1,NA,TRBJ1-2,CSVEDRVRAGGYTF,TGCAGCGTTGAAGATCGGGTCCGGGCTGGTGGCTACACCTTC
NA,TRBV19,NA,TRBJ1-5,CASSATGGSNQPQHF,TGTGCCAGTAGTGCGACAGGCGGTAGCAATCAGCCCCAGCATTTT
once,TRBV7-6,TRBD1,TRBJ2-5,CASSLYRGYETQYF,TGTGCCAGCAGCTTATACAGGGGATATGAGACCCAGTACTTC
NA,TRBV28,NA,TRBJ1-5,CASSSGHGPTGGKPQHF,TGTGCCAGCAGTTCCGGACATGGACCGACGGGGGGAAAGCCCCAGCATTTT
once,TRBV6-5,NA,TRBJ1-5,CASSYIAPPPGQPQHF,TGTGCCAGCAGTTACATTGCACCGCCCCCGGGACAGCCCCAGCATTTT
NA,TRBV7-2,NA,TRBJ2-3,CASTETGGPDTQYF,TGTGCCAGCACCGAAACCGGGGGCCCAGATACGCAGTATTTT